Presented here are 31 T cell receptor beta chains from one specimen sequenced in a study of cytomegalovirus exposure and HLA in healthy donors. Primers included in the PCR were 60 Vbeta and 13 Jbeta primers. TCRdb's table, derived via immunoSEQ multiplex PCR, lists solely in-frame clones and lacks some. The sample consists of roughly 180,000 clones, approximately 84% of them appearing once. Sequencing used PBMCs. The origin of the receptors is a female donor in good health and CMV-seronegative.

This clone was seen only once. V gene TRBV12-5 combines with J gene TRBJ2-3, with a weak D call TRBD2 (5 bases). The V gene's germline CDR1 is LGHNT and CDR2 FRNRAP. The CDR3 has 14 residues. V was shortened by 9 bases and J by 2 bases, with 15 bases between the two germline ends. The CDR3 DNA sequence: TGTGCTAGCATCCGCTCCGGGGACACAGATACGCAGTATTTT. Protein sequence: CASIRSGDTDTQYF.

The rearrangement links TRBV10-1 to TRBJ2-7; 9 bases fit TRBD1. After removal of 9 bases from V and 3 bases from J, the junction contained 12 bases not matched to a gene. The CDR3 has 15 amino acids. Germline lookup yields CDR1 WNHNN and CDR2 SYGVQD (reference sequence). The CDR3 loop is CASYNSGTGSYEQYF. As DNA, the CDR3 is TGCGCCAGTTACAACTCCGGGACAGGGAGCTACGAGCAGTACTTC.

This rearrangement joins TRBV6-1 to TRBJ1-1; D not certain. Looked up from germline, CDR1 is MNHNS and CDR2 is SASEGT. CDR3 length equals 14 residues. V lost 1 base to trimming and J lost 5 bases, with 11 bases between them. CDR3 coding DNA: TGTGCCAGCAGTGAAGAGAGGTACGGGACTGAAGCTTTCTTT. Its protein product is CASSEERYGTEAFF.

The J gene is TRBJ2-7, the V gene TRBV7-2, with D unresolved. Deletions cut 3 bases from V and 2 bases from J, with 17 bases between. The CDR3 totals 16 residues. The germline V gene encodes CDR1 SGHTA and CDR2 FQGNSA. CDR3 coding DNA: TGTGCCAGCAGCTTTTTGCCAAAGGCGAGCGCCTACGAGCAGTACTTC. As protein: CASSFLPKASAYEQYF.

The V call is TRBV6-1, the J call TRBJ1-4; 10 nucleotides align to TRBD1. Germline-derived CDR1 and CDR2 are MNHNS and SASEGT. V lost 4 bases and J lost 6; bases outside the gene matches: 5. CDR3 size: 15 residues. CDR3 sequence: CASSGSGTGDEKLFF. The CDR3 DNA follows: TGTGCCAGCAGTGGCTCCGGGACAGGGGATGAAAAACTGTTTTTT.

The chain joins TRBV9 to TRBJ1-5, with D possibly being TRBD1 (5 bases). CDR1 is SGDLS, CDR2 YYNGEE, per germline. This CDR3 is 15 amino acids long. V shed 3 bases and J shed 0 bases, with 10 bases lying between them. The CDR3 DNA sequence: TGTGCCAGCAGCGCCTCAGGGAATAGCAATCAGCCCCAGCATTTT. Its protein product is CASSASGNSNQPQHF. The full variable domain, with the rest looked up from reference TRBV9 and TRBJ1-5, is DSGVTQTPKHLITATGQRVTLRCSPRSGDLSVYWYQQSLDQGLQFLIQYYNGEERAKGNILERFSAQQFPDLHSELNLSSLELGDSALYFCASSASGNSNQPQHFGDGTRLSIL.

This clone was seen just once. CDR3 protein: CASSPGHGGLQETQYF. The CDR3 nucleotides read TGTGCCAGCTCACCGGGACACGGGGGGCTCCAAGAGACCCAGTACTTC. V gene TRBV18 combines with J gene TRBJ2-5, with D maybe TRBD2 (7 bases). Germline V CDR1 and CDR2: KGHSH, LQKENI. CDR3 length equals 16 residues. V dropped 3 bases and J dropped 1 base, with 15 bases sitting between them. Full variable domain (missing parts from reference TRBV18 and TRBJ2-5): NAGVMQNPRHLVRRRGQEARLRCSPMKGHSHVYWYRQLPEEGLKFMVYLQKENIIDESGMPKERFSAEFPKEGPSILRIQQVVRGDSAAYFCASSPGHGGLQETQYFGPGTRLLVL.

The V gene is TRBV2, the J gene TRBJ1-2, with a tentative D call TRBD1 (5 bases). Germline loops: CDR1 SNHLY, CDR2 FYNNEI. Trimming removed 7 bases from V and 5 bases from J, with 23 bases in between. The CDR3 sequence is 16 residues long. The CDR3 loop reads CASTFRGLPTKYGYTF. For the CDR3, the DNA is TGTGCCAGCACCTTTAGGGGACTTCCGACAAAGTATGGCTACACCTTC.

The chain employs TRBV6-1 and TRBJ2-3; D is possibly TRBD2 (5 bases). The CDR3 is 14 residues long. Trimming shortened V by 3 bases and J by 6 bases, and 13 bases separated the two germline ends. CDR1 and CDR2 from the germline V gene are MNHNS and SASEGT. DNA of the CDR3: TGTGCCAGCAGTGACTGGGCTAGCTGGGATACGCAGTATTTT. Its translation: CASSDWASWDTQYF.

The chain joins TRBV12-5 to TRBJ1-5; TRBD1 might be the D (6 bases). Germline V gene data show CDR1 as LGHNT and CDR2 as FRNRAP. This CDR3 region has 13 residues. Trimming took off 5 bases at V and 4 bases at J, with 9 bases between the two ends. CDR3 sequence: CASGPQGNQPQHF. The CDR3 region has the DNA TGTGCTAGTGGTCCCCAGGGGAATCAGCCCCAGCATTTT.

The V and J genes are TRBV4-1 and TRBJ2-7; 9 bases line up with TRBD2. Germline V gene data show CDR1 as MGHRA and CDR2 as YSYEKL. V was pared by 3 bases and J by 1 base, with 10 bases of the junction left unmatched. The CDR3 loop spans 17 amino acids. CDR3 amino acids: CASSHPRVAGESYEQYF. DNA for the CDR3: TGCGCCAGCAGCCACCCCAGGGTAGCGGGGGAATCCTACGAGCAGTACTTC.

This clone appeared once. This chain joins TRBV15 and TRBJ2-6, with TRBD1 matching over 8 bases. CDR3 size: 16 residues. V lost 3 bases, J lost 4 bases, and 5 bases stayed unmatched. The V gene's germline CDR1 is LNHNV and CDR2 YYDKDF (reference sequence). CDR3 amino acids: CATSSGQGLGANVLTF. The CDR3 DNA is TGTGCCACCAGCAGTGGACAGGGTTTAGGGGCCAACGTCCTGACTTTC.

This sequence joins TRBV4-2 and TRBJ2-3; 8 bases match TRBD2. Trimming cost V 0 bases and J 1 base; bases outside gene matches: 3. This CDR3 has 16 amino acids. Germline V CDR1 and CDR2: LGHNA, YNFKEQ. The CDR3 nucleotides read TGTGCCAGCAGCCAAGAGCGAGCGGGGGGCACAGATACGCAGTATTTT. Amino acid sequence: CASSQERAGGTDTQYF.

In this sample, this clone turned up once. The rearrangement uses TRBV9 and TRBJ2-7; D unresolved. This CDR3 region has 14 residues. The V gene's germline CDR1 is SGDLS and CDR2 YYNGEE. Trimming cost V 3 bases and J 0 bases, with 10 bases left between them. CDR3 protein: CASSGDWSSYEQYF. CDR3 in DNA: TGTGCCAGCAGCGGAGACTGGAGCTCCTACGAGCAGTACTTC.

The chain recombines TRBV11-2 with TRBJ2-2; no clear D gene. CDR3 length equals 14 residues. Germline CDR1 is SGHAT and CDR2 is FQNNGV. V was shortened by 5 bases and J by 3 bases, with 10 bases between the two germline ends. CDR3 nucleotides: TGTGCCAGCAGCCTACTCCGGGACACCGGGGAGCTGTTTTTT. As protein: CASSLLRDTGELFF.

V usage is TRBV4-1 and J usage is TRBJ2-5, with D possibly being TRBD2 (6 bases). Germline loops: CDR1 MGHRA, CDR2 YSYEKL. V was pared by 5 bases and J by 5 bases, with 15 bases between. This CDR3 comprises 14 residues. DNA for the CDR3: TGCGCCAGCAGCGGCCTCGCCCGGGAGGAGACCCAGTACTTC. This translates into CASSGLAREETQYF.

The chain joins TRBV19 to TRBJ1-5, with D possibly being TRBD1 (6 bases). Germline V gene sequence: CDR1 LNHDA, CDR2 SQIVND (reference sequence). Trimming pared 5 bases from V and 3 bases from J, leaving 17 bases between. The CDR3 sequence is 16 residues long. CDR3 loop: CASSPGEQGNNQPQHF. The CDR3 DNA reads TGTGCCAGTAGTCCGGGCGAACAGGGAAACAATCAGCCCCAGCATTTT. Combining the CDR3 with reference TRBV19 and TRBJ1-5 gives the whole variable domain DGGITQSPKYLFRKEGQNVTLSCEQNLNHDAMYWYRQDPGQGLRLIYYSQIVNDFQKGDIAEGYSVSREKKESFPLTVTSAQKNPTAFYLCASSPGEQGNNQPQHFGDGTRLSIL.

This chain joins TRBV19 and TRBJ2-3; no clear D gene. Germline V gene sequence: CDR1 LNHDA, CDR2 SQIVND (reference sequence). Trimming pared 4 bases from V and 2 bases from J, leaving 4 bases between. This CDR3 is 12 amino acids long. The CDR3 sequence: CASSTYTDTQYF. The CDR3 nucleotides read TGTGCCAGTAGTACCTACACAGATACGCAGTATTTT.

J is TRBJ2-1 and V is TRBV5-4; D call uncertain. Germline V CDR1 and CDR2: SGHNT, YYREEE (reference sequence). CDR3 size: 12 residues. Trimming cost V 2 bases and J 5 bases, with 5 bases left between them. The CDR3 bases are TGTGCCAGCAGCTTCAATGACAATGAGCAGTTCTTC. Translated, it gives CASSFNDNEQFF.

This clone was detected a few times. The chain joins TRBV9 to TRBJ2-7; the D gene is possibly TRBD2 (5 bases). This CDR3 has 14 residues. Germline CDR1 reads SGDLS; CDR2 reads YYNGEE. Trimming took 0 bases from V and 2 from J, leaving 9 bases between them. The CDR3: CASSVGDGAYEQYF. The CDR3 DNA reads TGTGCCAGCAGCGTAGGAGACGGGGCCTACGAGCAGTACTTC.

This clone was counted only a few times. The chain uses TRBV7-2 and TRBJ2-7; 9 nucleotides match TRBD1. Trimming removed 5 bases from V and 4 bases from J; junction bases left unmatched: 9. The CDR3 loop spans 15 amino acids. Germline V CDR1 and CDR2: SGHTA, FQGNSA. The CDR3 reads CASSHPGQGNYEQYF. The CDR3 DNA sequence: TGTGCCAGCAGCCATCCGGGACAGGGTAATTACGAGCAGTACTTC.

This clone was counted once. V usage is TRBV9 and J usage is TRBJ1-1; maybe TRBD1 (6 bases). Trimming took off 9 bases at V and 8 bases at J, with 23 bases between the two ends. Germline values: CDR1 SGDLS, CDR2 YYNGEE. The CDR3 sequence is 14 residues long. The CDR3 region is CATTRQEAPLEAFF. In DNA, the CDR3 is TGTGCCACTACTCGACAGGAGGCCCCACTGGAAGCTTTCTTT.

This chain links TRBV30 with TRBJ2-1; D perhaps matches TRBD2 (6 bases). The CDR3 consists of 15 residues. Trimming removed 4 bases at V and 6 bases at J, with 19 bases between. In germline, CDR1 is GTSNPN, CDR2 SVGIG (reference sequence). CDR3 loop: CAWTHSGWGFNEQFF. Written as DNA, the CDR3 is TGTGCCTGGACCCACAGCGGGTGGGGTTTCAATGAGCAGTTCTTC.

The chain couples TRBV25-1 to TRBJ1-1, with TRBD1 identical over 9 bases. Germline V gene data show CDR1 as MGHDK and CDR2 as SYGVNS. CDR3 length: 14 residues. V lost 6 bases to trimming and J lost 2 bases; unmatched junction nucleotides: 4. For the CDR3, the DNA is TGTGCCAGCAGACAGGGGGCCTTCAACACTGAAGCTTTCTTT. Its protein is CASRQGAFNTEAFF. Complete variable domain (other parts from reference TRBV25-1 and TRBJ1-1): EADIYQTPRYLVIGTGKKITLECSQTMGHDKMYWYQQDPGMELHLIHYSYGVNSTEKGDLSSESTVSRIRTEHFPLTLESARPSHTSQYLCASRQGAFNTEAFFGQGTRLTVV.

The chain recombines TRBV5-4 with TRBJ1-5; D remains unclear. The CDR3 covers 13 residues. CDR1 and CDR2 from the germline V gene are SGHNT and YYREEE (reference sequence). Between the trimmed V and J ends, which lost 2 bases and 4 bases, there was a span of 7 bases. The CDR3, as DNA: TGTGCCAGCAGCTTAGGGAGAAATCAGCCCCAGCATTTT. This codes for CASSLGRNQPQHF.

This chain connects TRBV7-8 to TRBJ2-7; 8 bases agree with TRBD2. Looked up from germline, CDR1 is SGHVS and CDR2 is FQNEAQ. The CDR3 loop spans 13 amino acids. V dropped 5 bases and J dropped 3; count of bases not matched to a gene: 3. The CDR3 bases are TGTGCCAGCAGCCTTAGCGGGATCTACGAGCAGTACTTC. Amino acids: CASSLSGIYEQYF.

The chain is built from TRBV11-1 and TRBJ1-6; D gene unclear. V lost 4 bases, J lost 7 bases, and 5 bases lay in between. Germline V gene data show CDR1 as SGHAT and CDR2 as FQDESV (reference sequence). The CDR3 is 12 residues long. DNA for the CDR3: TGTGCCAGCAGCTCGTTAAATTCACCCCTCCACTTT. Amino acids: CASSSLNSPLHF.

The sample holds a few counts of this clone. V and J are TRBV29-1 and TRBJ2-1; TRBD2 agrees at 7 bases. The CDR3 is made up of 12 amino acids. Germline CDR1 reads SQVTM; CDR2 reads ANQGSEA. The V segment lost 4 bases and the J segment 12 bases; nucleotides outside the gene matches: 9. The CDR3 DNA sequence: TGCAGCGTTGGGGGGGGTGCCCTCGGGCAGTTCTTC. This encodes CSVGGGALGQFF.

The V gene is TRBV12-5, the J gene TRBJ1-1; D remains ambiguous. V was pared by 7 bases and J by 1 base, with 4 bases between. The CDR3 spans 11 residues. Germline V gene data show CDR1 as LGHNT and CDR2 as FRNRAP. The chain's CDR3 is CASVRNTEAFF. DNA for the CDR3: TGTGCTAGTGTCCGGAACACTGAAGCTTTCTTT.

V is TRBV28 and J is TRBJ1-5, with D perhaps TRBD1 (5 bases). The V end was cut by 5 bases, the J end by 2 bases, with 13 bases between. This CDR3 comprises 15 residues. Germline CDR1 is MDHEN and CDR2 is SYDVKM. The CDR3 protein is CASSAQGGGNQPQHF. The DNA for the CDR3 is TGTGCCAGCAGTGCCCAGGGAGGCGGCAATCAGCCCCAGCATTTT.

The CDR3 protein is CASTPVLAGDEQYF. The CDR3 DNA follows: TGTGCCAGCACTCCCGTACTAGCGGGAGACGAGCAGTACTTC. This chain uses TRBV7-6 with TRBJ2-7, with 11 bases that match TRBD2. Per germline, CDR1 SGHVS and CDR2 FNYEAQ. The CDR3 runs 14 residues. With 7 bases clipped from V and 5 bases from J, the junction kept 7 bases outside the gene matches.